This T cell receptor beta chain was sequenced for a study of graft-versus-host responses after intestinal transplantation. As for the study in general: Recipients across the board were started on anti-thymocyte globulin induction, then kept on tacrolimus and steroids for two to three years.

TCRdb's copy holds only in-frame clones and misses some; the assay was immunoSEQ multiplex PCR. The table lists tens of thousands of clones, 93% of them singletons, with about 2% in the top ten. With respect to this clone: Antigen specificity is unknown.

The CDR3 runs 15 residues. Germline assignment: CDR1 LNHNV and CDR2 YYDKDF (reference sequence). V was trimmed by 0 bases and J by 4 bases, leaving 10 bases between them. Study-level results: After transplant, early declines in HvG clones were associated with peak levels of circulating GvH clones.

This receptor was obtained from a human donor who received an intestinal transplant. The sequences come from unstimulated CD8+ T cells sorted from spleen or lymph node cells, collected before intestinal transplant. The V call is TRBV15, the J call TRBJ1-5; D ambiguous. The CDR3 sequence: CATSRDRTVNQPQHF. The DNA of the CDR3 is TGTGCCACCAGCAGAGATCGAACGGTGAATCAGCCCCAGCATTTT.